This T cell receptor beta chain was obtained from a study of cytomegalovirus exposure and HLA in healthy donors. PCR used 60 Vbeta primers and 13 Jbeta primers. The assay was immunoSEQ multiplex PCR, and TCRdb's table has in-frame clones only and misses some. The sample lists more than 20,000 clones, about four fifths occurring once. Despite likely unrecorded immune exposures, the donors were nominally healthy at the time of sampling. V lost 5 bases to trimming and J lost 6 bases, with 11 bases between them. Germline V lookup: CDR1 SGHVS, CDR2 FNYEAQ. The CDR3 length is 14 residues. J is TRBJ1-6 and V is TRBV7-6; possibly TRBD1 for D (5 bases). This receptor was taken from a male donor in good health and CMV-seronegative. The material sequenced was PBMCs. The DNA of the CDR3 is TGTGCCAGCAGCCCTGGTCAGGGTAATTCACCCCTCCACTTT. Translated, it gives CASSPGQGNSPLHF. The full variable domain, in which reference TRBV7-6 and TRBJ1-6 provide the parts outside the CDR3, is GAGVSQSPRYKVTKRGQDVALRCDPISGHVSLYWYRQALGQGPEFLTYFNYEAQQDKSGLPNDRFSAERPEGSISTLTIQRTEQRDSAMYRCASSPGQGNSPLHFGNGTRLTVT.